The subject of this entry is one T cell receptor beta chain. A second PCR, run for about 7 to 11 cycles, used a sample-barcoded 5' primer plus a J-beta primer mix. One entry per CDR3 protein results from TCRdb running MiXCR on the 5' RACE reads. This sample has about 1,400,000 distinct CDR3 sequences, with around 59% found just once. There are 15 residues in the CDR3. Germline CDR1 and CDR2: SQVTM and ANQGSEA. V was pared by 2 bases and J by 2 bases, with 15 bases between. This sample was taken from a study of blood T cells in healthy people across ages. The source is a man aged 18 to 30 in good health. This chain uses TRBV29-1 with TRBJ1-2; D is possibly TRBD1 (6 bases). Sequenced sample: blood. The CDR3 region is CSVETTYRDNYGYTF. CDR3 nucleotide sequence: TGCAGCGTTGAAACCACCTACAGGGACAACTATGGCTACACCTTC.